This T cell receptor (beta chain) came from a study of blood T cells in healthy people across ages. A second PCR, run for about 7 to 11 cycles, used a sample-barcoded 5' primer plus a J-beta primer mix. TCRdb ran MiXCR on the 5' RACE reads and lists one entry per CDR3 protein. The repertoire holds roughly 1.5 million distinct CDR3 sequences, with less than 45% as singletons. This clonotype has a handful of counts. No antigen is known for it. Germline CDR1 and CDR2: SNHLY and FYNNEI. The CDR3 totals 14 residues. V lost 5 bases and J 4 bases, leaving 14 bases between the germline ends. Findings and limits, study-wide: When set beside aged donors, long-lived donors presented more naive CD4+ cells and higher diversity.

Sequenced: blood. The sequence came from a woman under 30 in good health. This rearrangement joins TRBV2 to TRBJ1-2; D unclear. The CDR3 nucleotides read TGTGCCAGCAGTCCGAAGGGAACTATCTATGGCTACACCTTC. Translating gives CASSPKGTIYGYTF.